The 19 T cell receptor beta chains below were found in one sample sequenced in a study of T-cell reconstitution after alpha-beta-depleted transplantation in children. Unique molecular identifiers were incorporated when the TCRbeta library was constructed. TCRdb re-called the PCR reads with MiXCR, one entry per CDR3 protein. Of about 90,000 distinct CDR3 sequences listed, 15% are singletons. The sequences come from PBMCs, mostly from graft donor cells, collected 180 days after TCRalphabeta/CD19-depleted stem cell transplant. Receptor source: a male patient aged 2-15 years who had a stem cell transplant for acute lymphoblastic leukemia, so the T cells may come from the graft donor.

This clonotype occurred a few times. This sequence joins TRBV7-2 and TRBJ2-3, with TRBD2 matching over 8 bases. This CDR3 has 16 residues. Trimming took 4 bases from V and 3 from J; bases not matched to a gene: 9. Per germline, CDR1 SGHTA and CDR2 FQGNSA. CDR3 region: CASSSWILAATDTQYF. As DNA, the CDR3 is TGTGCCAGCAGCTCGTGGATACTAGCGGCTACAGATACGCAGTATTTT.

V is TRBV12-3 or TRBV12-4 and J is TRBJ2-1; D not resolved. The ends were cut back, 7 bases at V and 8 bases at J, with 18 bases in the middle. This CDR3 region has 14 residues. CDR3 in amino acids: CASTPGLDGDEQFF. CDR3 DNA sequence: TGTGCCAGCACCCCGGGCCTCGATGGGGATGAGCAGTTCTTC.

This clonotype was observed a handful of times. This chain uses TRBV7-9 with TRBJ1-4; no reliable D call. This CDR3 spans 13 amino acids. The germline gives CDR1 SEHNR, CDR2 FQNEAQ (reference sequence). V lost 1 base, J lost 8 bases, and 8 bases lay in between. CDR3 DNA sequence: TGTGCCAGCAGCTTAGGGGATGGGGAAAAACTGTTTTTT. This sequence encodes CASSLGDGEKLFF.

This sequence joins TRBV6-5 and TRBJ2-3; D is unresolved. This CDR3 has 15 residues. Trimming stripped 0 bases from V and 0 bases from J, with 7 bases between. CDR1 is MNHEY and CDR2 is SVGAGI in the germline V gene. Written as DNA, the CDR3 is TGTGCCAGCAGTTACTCCGTGGGTAGCACAGATACGCAGTATTTT. Protein product: CASSYSVGSTDTQYF.

The chain recombines TRBV28 with TRBJ1-2, with 7 nucleotides matching TRBD1. This CDR3 is built from 12 residues. Germline trimming cut 6 bases from V and 10 bases from J; bases unmatched to any gene: 8. CDR1 and CDR2 from the germline V gene are MDHEN and SYDVKM. CDR3 amino acids: CASRPTTGDYTF. The CDR3 region has the DNA TGTGCCAGCAGGCCCACCACAGGGGACTACACCTTC.

The chain employs TRBV7-9 and TRBJ1-2, with D possibly being TRBD1 (6 bases). The CDR3 is made up of 15 amino acids. Germline V gives CDR1 SEHNR, CDR2 FQNEAQ (reference sequence). V shed 8 bases and J shed 4 bases, with 20 bases lying between them. The CDR3 DNA reads TGTGCCAGCGTCTCTTCCGACCCAGGGGCCTATGGCTACACCTTC. Translated, it gives CASVSSDPGAYGYTF.

This clonotype occurred once. This may come from a read error, since a much larger clone is one base off. The V and J genes are TRBV7-2 and TRBJ2-3; 7 positions agree with TRBD1. Germline CDR1 SGHTA, CDR2 FQGNSA. The CDR3 has 15 amino acids. V was pared by 5 bases and J by 4 bases, with 9 bases of the junction left unmatched. This chain's CDR3 is CASSPDRTRSDTQYF. DNA of the CDR3: TGTGCCAGCAGCCCGGACAGGACACGCTCAGATACGCAGTATTTT.

This sequence joins TRBV20-1 and TRBJ1-6, with 8 bases aligning to TRBD1. The CDR3 sequence is 12 residues long. CDR1 and CDR2 from the germline V gene are DFQATT and SNEGSKA (reference sequence). V lost 7 bases and J lost 7; bases outside the gene matches: 3. DNA of the CDR3: TGCAGTGTGGACAGGGTGAATTCACCCCTCCACTTT. Translation gives CSVDRVNSPLHF.

The CDR3 sequence: CASSVDLWGQYYNEQFF. CDR3 bases: TGTGCCAGCAGCGTAGATTTGTGGGGACAGTACTACAATGAGCAGTTCTTC. The V and J genes are TRBV9 and TRBJ2-1; TRBD1 matches at 7 bases. The CDR3 is made up of 17 amino acids. From germline, CDR1 is SGDLS and CDR2 YYNGEE. V shed 0 bases, J shed 3 bases, and the junction held 9 bases outside the gene matches.

This clonotype was seen more than once but under ten times. This CDR3 reads CASSLDGYFEQYF. The CDR3 DNA is TGTGCCAGCAGCCTCGACGGCTATTTCGAGCAGTACTTC. The chain links TRBV11-3 to TRBJ2-7; D not certain. Germline CDR1 is SGHNT and CDR2 is YENEEA. The CDR3 runs 13 residues. The ends were cut back, 5 bases at V and 6 bases at J, with 14 bases in the middle.

This clonotype came up a few times. V gene TRBV10-2 combines with J gene TRBJ2-3, with a possible D match to TRBD2 (6 bases). The CDR3 contains 14 residues. With 6 bases removed from V and 1 base from J, the gap between germline ends came to 11 bases. The V gene's germline CDR1 is WSHSY and CDR2 SAAADI. The chain's CDR3 is CASSPWGGTDTQYF. The CDR3 DNA is TGCGCCAGCAGCCCCTGGGGGGGCACAGATACGCAGTATTTT.

The chain employs TRBV6-5 and TRBJ2-1, with 10 bases lining up with TRBD2. Per the germline V gene, CDR1 is MNHEY and CDR2 is SVGAGI. With 2 bases clipped from V and 6 bases from J, the junction kept 7 bases outside the gene matches. This CDR3 has 16 residues. In DNA, the CDR3 is TGTGCCAGCAGTTACGGGACAGCGGGGGGGCTCAATGAGCAGTTCTTC. The encoded protein is CASSYGTAGGLNEQFF.

This clonotype was seen a handful of times. The chain carries TRBV29-1 and TRBJ2-2; D unclear. V lost 0 bases, J lost 8 bases, and 16 bases lay in between. The germline V gene has CDR1 SQVTM and CDR2 ANQGSEA. The CDR3 extends over 15 amino acids. CDR3 DNA: TGCAGCGTTGAAGATGGGTCAGGTGGTTCGGGGGAGCTGTTTTTT. Protein: CSVEDGSGGSGELFF.

This clonotype was counted between two and nine times. The CDR3 sequence is CASSQWRSYEQYF. CDR3 nucleotides: TGTGCCAGCAGTCAGTGGAGGTCCTACGAGCAGTACTTC. The chain recombines TRBV5-4 with TRBJ2-7, with a possible D match to TRBD2 (5 bases). The V gene lost 5 bases and the J gene lost 1 base, with 10 bases spanning the gap. This CDR3 is 13 amino acids long. Germline V gene lookup returns CDR1 SGHNT and CDR2 YYREEE (reference sequence).

V is TRBV5-1 and J is TRBJ2-1; 11 bases match TRBD2. J lost 5 bases, V lost 0 bases, and 10 bases had no gene match. This CDR3 is 18 amino acids long. CDR1 is SGHRS, CDR2 YFSETQ, per germline. CDR3 nucleotide sequence: TGCGCCAGCAGCTTGGCCCCTAGCGGGGGGAAGGAAAACAATGAGCAGTTCTTC. Translating it yields CASSLAPSGGKENNEQFF.

The J gene is TRBJ1-5, the V gene TRBV15; D call uncertain. The CDR3 is made up of 13 amino acids. Trimming shortened V by 9 bases and J by 3 bases, and 12 bases separated the two germline ends. Germline loops: CDR1 LNHNV, CDR2 YYDKDF (reference sequence). This CDR3 reads CATNDIINQPQHF. The CDR3 DNA reads as TGTGCCACTAATGACATAATCAATCAGCCCCAGCATTTT.

This clonotype was counted between two and nine times. CDR3 residues: CASSSGWGGEKLFF. The CDR3 coding sequence is TGTGCCAGCAGCTCGGGGTGGGGAGGTGAAAAACTGTTTTTT. This sequence joins TRBV11-2 and TRBJ1-4; D not resolved. V lost 4 bases to trimming and J lost 7 bases, with 13 bases between them. The CDR3 has 14 amino acids. Germline V gene lookup returns CDR1 SGHAT and CDR2 FQNNGV.

Only a few counts were recorded for this clonotype. The chain combines TRBV7-2 with TRBJ1-1; no definite D call. Trimming took off 1 base at V and 8 bases at J, with 11 bases between the two ends. CDR3 size: 13 residues. Looked up from germline, CDR1 is SGHTA and CDR2 is FQGNSA. The CDR3 reads CASSLDGGREAFF. DNA for the CDR3: TGTGCCAGCAGCTTAGACGGTGGTAGGGAAGCTTTCTTT.

The chain has TRBV23-1 and TRBJ2-1, with 8 positions matching TRBD2. TRBV23-1 is filed as an ORF, its function uncertain. This CDR3 is 13 amino acids long. The V gene end was trimmed by 8 bases and the J gene end by 5 bases; junction bases not matched to a gene: 5. CDR3 protein: CASRGGPDNEQFF. The CDR3 DNA sequence: TGCGCCAGCCGGGGGGGGCCGGACAATGAGCAGTTCTTC.